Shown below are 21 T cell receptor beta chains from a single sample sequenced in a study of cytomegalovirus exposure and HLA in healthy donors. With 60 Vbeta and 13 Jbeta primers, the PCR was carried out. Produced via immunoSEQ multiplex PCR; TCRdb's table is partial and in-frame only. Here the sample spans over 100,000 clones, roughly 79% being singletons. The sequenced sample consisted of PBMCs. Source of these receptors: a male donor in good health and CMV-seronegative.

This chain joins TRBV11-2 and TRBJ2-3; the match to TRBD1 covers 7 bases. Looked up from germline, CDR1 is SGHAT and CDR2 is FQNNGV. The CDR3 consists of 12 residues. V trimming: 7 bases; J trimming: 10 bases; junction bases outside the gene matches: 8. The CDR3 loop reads CASTPTRGSQYF. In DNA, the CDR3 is TGTGCCAGCACCCCCACCAGGGGGTCGCAGTATTTT. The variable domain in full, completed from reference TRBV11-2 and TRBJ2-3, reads EAGVAQSPRYKIIEKRQSVAFWCNPISGHATLYWYQQILGQGPKLLIQFQNNGVVDDSQLPKDRFSAERLKGVDSTLKIQPAKLEDSAVYLCASTPTRGSQYFGPGTRLTVL.

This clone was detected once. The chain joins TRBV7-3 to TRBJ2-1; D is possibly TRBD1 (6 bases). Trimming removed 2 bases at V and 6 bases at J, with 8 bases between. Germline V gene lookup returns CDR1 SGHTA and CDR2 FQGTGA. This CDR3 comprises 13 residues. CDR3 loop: CASSLQQGNEQFF. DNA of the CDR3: TGTGCCAGCAGCTTACAACAGGGCAATGAGCAGTTCTTC.

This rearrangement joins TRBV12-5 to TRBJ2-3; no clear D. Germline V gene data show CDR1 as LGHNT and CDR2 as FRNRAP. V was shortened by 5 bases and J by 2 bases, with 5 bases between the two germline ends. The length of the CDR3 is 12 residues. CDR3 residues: CASGPYTDTQYF. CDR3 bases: TGTGCTAGTGGTCCCTACACAGATACGCAGTATTTT.

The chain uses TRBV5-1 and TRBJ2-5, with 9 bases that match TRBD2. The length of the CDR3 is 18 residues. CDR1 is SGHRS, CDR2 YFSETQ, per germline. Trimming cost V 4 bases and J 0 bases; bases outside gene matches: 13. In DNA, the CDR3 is TGCGCCAGCAGCCCCCCCCGGAATAGCGGGGGTGACCAAGAGACCCAGTACTTC. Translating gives CASSPPRNSGGDQETQYF.

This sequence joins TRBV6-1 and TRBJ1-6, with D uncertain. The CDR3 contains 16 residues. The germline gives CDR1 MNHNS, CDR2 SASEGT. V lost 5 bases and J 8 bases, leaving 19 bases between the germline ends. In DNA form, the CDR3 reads TGTGCCAGCAGTCAAGGCTTCGCGTTGTATGATTCACCCCTCCACTTT. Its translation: CASSQGFALYDSPLHF.

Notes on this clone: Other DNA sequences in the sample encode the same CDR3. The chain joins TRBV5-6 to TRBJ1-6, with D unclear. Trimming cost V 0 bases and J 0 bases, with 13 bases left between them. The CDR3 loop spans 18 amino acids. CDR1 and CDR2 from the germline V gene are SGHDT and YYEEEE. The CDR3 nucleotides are TGTGCCAGCAGCTTGGGACATGTCCTGAGCTCCTATAATTCACCCCTCCACTTT. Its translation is CASSLGHVLSSYNSPLHF.

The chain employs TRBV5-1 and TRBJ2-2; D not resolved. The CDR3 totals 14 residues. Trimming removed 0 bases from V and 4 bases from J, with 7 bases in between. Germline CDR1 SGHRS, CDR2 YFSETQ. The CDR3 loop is CASSLGSSTGELFF. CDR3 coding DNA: TGCGCCAGCAGCTTGGGTTCCAGCACCGGGGAGCTGTTTTTT.

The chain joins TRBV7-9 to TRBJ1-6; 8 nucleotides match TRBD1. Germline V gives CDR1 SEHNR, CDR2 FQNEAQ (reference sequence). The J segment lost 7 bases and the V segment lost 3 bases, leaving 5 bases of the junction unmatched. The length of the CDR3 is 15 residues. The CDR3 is CASSLGQAANSPLHF. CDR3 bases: TGTGCCAGCAGCTTGGGACAGGCTGCGAATTCACCCCTCCACTTT. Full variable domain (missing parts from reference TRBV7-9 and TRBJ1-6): DTGVSQNPRHKITKRGQNVTFRCDPISEHNRLYWYRQTLGQGPEFLTYFQNEAQLEKSRLLSDRFSAERPKGSFSTLEIQRTEQGDSAMYLCASSLGQAANSPLHFGNGTRLTVT.

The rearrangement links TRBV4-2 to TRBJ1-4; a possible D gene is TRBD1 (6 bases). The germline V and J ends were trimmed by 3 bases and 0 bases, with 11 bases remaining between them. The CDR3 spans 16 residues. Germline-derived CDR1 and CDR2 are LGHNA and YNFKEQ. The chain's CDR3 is CASSQPGVATNEKLFF. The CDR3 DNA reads TGTGCCAGCAGCCAGCCAGGGGTCGCAACTAATGAAAAACTGTTTTTT.

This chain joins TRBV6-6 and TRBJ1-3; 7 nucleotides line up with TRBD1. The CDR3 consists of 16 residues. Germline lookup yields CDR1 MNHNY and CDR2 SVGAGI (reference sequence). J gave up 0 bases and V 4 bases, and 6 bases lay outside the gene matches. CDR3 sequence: CASSSWDSSSGNTIYF. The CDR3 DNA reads TGTGCCAGCAGTTCCTGGGACAGCAGCTCTGGAAACACCATATATTTT.

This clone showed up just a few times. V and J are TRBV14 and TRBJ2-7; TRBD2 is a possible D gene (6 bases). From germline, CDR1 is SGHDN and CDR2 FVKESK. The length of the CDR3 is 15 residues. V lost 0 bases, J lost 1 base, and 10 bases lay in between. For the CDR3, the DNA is TGTGCCAGCAGCCAAGAGCGGGGCTGGTCCTACGAGCAGTACTTC. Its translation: CASSQERGWSYEQYF.

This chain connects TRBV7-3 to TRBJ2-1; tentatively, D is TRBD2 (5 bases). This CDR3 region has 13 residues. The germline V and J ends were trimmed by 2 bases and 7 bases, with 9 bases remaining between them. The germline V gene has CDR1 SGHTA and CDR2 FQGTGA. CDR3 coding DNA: TGTGCCAGCAGCTTACCGGGGAAGAATGAGCAGTTCTTC. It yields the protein CASSLPGKNEQFF.

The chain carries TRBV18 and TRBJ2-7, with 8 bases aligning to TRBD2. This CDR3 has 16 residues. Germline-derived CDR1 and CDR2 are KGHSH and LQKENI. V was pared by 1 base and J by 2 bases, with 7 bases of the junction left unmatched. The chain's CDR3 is CASSPRSAGGTYEQYF. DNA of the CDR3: TGTGCCAGCTCACCACGTAGTGCGGGGGGTACCTACGAGCAGTACTTC.

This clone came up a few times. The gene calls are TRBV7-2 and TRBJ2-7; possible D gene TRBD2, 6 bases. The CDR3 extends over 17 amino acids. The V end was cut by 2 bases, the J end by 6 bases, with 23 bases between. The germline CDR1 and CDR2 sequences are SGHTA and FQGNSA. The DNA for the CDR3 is TGTGCCAGCAGCTTAAGTAGTCTCGGGACTTCCGATCCCGAGCAGTACTTC. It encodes CASSLSSLGTSDPEQYF.

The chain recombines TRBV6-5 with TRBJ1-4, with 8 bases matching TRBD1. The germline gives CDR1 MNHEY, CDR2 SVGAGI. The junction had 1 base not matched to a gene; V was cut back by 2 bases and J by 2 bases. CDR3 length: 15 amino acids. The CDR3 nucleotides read TGTGCCAGCAGTTACGGACAGGGCACTAATGAAAAACTGTTTTTT. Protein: CASSYGQGTNEKLFF.

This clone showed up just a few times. Here the CDR3 reads CATRQDNNSPLHF. The CDR3 bases are TGTGCCACGAGACAGGATAATAATTCACCCCTCCACTTT. The gene calls are TRBV10-3 and TRBJ1-6, with D possibly being TRBD1 (6 bases). The CDR3 has 13 residues. Trimming removed 10 bases from V and 5 bases from J, with 12 bases in between. CDR1 is ENHRY, CDR2 SYGVKD, per germline.

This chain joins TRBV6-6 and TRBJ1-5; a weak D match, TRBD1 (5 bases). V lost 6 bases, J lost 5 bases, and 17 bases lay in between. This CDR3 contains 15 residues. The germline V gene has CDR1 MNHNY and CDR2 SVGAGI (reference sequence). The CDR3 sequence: CASSHGTPGDQPQHF. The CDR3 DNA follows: TGTGCCAGCAGCCATGGGACCCCGGGGGATCAGCCCCAGCATTTT.

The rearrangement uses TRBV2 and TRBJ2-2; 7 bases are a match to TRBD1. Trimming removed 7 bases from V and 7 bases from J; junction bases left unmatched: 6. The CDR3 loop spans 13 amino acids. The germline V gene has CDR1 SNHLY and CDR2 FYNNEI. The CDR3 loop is CASKPGGHGELFF. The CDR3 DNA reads TGTGCCAGCAAGCCAGGGGGACACGGGGAGCTGTTTTTT.

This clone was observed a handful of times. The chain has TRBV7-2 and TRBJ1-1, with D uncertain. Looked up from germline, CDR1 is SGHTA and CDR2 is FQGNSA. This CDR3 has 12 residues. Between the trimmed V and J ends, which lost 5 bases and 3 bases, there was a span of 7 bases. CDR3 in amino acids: CASSRRDTEAFF. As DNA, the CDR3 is TGTGCCAGCAGCCGCCGGGACACTGAAGCTTTCTTT.

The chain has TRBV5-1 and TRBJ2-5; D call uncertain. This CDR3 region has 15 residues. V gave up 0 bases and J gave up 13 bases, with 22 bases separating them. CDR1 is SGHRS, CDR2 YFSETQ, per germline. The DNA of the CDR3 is TGCGCCAGCAGCTTGGACCCCGAACCCTTACGACTGCCGTACTTC. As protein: CASSLDPEPLRLPYF.

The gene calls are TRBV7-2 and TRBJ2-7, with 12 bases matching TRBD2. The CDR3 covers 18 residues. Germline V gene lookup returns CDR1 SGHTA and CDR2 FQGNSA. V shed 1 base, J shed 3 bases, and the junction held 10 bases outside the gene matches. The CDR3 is CASSLVGSSGGGFYEQYF. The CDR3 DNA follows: TGTGCCAGCAGCTTAGTAGGCTCTAGCGGGGGGGGGTTCTACGAGCAGTACTTC.